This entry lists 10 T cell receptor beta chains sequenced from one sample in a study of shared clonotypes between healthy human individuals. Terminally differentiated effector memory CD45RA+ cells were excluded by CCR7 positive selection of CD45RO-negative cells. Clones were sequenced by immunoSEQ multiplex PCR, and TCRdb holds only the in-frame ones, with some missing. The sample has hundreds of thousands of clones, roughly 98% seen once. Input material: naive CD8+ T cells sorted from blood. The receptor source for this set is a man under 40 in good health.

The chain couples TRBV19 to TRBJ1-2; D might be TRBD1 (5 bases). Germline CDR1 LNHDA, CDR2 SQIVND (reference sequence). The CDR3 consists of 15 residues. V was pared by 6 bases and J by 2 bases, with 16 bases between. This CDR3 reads CASRPRGAENYGYTF. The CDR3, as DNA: TGTGCCAGTAGACCAAGAGGGGCCGAGAACTATGGCTACACCTTC.

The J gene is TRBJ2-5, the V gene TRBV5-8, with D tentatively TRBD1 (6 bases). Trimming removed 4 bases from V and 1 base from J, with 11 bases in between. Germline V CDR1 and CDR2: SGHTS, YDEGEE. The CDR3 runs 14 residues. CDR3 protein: CASSLTGSQETQYF. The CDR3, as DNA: TGTGCCAGCAGCCTAACAGGGTCCCAAGAGACCCAGTACTTC.

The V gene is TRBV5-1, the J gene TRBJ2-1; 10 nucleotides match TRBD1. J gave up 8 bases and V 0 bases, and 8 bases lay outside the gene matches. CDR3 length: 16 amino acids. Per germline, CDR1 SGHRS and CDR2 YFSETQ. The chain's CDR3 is CASSLARQGAGYEQFF. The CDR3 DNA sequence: TGCGCCAGCAGCTTGGCCCGACAGGGGGCGGGGTATGAGCAGTTCTTC.

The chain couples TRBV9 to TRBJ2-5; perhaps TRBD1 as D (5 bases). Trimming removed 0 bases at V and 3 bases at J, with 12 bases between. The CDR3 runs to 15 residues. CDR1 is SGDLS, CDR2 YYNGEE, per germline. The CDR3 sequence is CASSVVGRVEETQYF. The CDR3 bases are TGTGCCAGCAGCGTAGTGGGCAGGGTGGAAGAGACCCAGTACTTC.

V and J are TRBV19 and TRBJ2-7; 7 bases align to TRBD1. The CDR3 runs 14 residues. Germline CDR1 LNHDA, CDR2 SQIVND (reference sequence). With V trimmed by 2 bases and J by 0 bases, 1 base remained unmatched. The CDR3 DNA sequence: TGTGCCAGTAGTATACGGGACAGCTCCTACGAGCAGTACTTC. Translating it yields CASSIRDSSYEQYF.

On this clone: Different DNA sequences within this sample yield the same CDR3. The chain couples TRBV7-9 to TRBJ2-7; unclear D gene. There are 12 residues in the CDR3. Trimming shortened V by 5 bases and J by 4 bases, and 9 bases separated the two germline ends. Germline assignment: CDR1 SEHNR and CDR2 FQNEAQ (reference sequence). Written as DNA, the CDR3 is TGTGCCAGCAGCCCCCTCTCTTACGAGCAGTACTTC. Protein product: CASSPLSYEQYF. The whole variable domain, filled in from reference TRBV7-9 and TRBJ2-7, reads DTGVSQNPRHKITKRGQNVTFRCDPISEHNRLYWYRQTLGQGPEFLTYFQNEAQLEKSRLLSDRFSAERPKGSFSTLEIQRTEQGDSAMYLCASSPLSYEQYFGPGTRLTVT.

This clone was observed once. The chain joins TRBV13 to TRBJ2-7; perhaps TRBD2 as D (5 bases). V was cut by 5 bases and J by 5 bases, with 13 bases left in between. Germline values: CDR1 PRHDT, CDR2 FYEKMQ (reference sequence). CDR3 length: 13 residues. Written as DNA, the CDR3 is TGTGCCAGCAGCACGGACTCCAGGCACGAGCAGTACTTC. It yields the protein CASSTDSRHEQYF.

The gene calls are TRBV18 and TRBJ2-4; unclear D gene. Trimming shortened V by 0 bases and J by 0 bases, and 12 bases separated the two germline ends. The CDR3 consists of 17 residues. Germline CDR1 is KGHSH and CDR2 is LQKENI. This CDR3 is CASSPPAANLAKNIQYF. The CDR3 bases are TGTGCCAGCTCACCACCAGCAGCCAACTTAGCCAAAAACATTCAGTACTTC.

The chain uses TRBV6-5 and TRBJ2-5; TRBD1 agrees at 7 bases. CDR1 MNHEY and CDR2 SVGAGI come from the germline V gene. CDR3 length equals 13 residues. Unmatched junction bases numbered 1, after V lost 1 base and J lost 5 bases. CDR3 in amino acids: CASSYLTGETQYF. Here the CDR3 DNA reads TGTGCCAGCAGTTACTTGACAGGGGAGACCCAGTACTTC.

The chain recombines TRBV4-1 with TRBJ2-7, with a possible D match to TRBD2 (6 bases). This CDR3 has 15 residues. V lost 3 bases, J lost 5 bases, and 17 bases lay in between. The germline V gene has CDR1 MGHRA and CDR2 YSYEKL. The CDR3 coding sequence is TGCGCCAGCAGCCACCGGGACTCCAATATTCACGAGCAGTACTTC. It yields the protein CASSHRDSNIHEQYF.